Below are 3 T cell receptor beta chains sequenced from a single sample in a study of blood T cell repertoires in COVID-19. The protocol was immunoSEQ multiplex PCR, while the TCRdb copy is restricted to in-frame clones and leaves out a portion. Counted here are tens of thousands of clones, 70% to 80% occurring once; the ten biggest clones make up 7.4%. The specimen was peripheral blood. The receptors stem from a woman aged 55-69 years with acute or convalescent COVID-19.

The chain combines TRBV29-1 with TRBJ2-2; 9 bases are a match to TRBD2. The germline gives CDR1 SQVTM, CDR2 ANQGSEA. After removal of 2 bases from V and 7 bases from J, the junction contained 11 bases not matched to a gene. The CDR3 length is 16 residues. The DNA of the CDR3 is TGCAGCGTTGAAACGGGCGCGGGGGGGCCGGACGGGGAGCTGTTTTTT. Translated, it gives CSVETGAGGPDGELFF.

This sequence joins TRBV5-4 and TRBJ1-1; the D gene is possibly TRBD1 (6 bases). Germline V gives CDR1 SGHNT, CDR2 YYREEE (reference sequence). V shed 6 bases and J shed 4 bases, with 22 bases lying between them. This CDR3 comprises 16 residues. CDR3 in DNA: TGTGCCAGCACCCCCTTAGAGGGGGTCACAGGCACTGAAGCTTTCTTT. Protein: CASTPLEGVTGTEAFF.

This rearrangement joins TRBV5-1 to TRBJ1-2, with 8 bases matching TRBD1. The V gene end was trimmed by 5 bases and the J gene end by 3 bases; junction bases not matched to a gene: 6. The CDR3 contains 14 residues. The germline CDR1 and CDR2 sequences are SGHRS and YFSETQ. CDR3 amino acids: CASRPTGADYGYTF. DNA for the CDR3: TGCGCCAGCAGACCGACAGGGGCGGACTATGGCTACACCTTC.